A single TCR beta chain is shown here with its context. This entry is derived from a study of blood T cell repertoires in COVID-19. Overall study: The United States, Italy and Spain provided the acute and convalescent COVID-19 samples. The cDNA or gDNA used as material had been derived from T cells, B-cell-depleted T cells, or PBMCs.

Per the study methods: It was from reference gene primer amplification that nucleated cell counts were estimated. The repertoire was sequenced with immunoSEQ multiplex PCR; TCRdb's copy has only in-frame clones and lacks some. Clonal size and the V and J genes are those of that table, whereas D and trimming came from the DNA. The profile shows some 530,000 clones, approximately 83% of them singletons. The CDR3 sequence is 15 residues long. Germline-derived CDR1 and CDR2 are LNHNV and YYDKDF (reference sequence). Trimming took off 0 bases at V and 5 bases at J, with 11 bases between the two ends. The sample taken for sequencing was peripheral blood. The sequence came from a human donor in a cohort sampled during active COVID-19. The chain employs TRBV15 and TRBJ1-5, with a tentative D call TRBD1 (6 bases). CDR3 coding DNA: TGTGCCACCAGCAGAGATTTGGGGGCGGATCAGCCCCAGCATTTT. Residues: CATSRDLGADQPQHF. The full variable domain, with the rest looked up from reference TRBV15 and TRBJ1-5, is DAMVIQNPRYQVTQFGKPVTLSCSQTLNHNVMYWYQQKSSQAPKLLFHYYDKDFNNEADTPDNFQSRRPNTSFCFLDIRSPGLGDTAMYLCATSRDLGADQPQHFGDGTRLSIL.